Below, 14 T cell receptor beta chains from the same sample are listed, as sequenced in a study of vaccination effects on CD4 cells after COVID-19 (dated by TCRdb to between 2021 and 2024). The antigens of these receptors remain unknown. The method was the immunoSEQ multiplex PCR assay. Imported from immuneACCESS, the table was reduced by TCRdb to in-frame sequences with V and J called. These copies leave out some clones; in studies compared against another copy, an unresolved V gene accounts for under half, and the cause of the remainder is not known. The sample profile shows fewer than 75,000 clones; around 85% of them were found once. Of the sample, around 2.5% is held by the ten largest clones. After approximately 11 days of culture, CD4+ T cells were isolated with the EasySep CD4+ T cell isolation kit. Each participant received two doses of an mRNA SARS-CoV-2 vaccine, either BNT162b2 or mRNA-1273.

Sample: CD4+ T cells from PBMCs cultured without peptide, taken after COVID-19 vaccination. The receptors shown here come from a human donor who received a COVID-19 vaccine.

This clone occurred a few times. The chain links TRBV19 to TRBJ2-2; 11 bases align to TRBD2. Germline CDR1 LNHDA, CDR2 SQIVND (reference sequence). The CDR3 covers 15 residues. With 8 bases clipped from V and 4 bases from J, the junction kept 6 bases outside the gene matches. CDR3 nucleotide sequence: TGTGCCAGTTGCCTAGCGGGGGGCAGCACCGGGGAGCTGTTTTTT. This translates into CASCLAGGSTGELFF.

The chain joins TRBV7-9 to TRBJ2-1; TRBD1 matches 9 bases. Germline CDR1 reads SEHNR; CDR2 reads FQNEAQ (reference sequence). V shed 2 bases, J shed 5 bases, and the junction held 7 bases outside the gene matches. CDR3 length: 16 amino acids. The CDR3 DNA follows: TGTGCCAGCAGCTTAAGTTCCGGGACAGGGCACAATGAGCAGTTCTTC. It translates to CASSLSSGTGHNEQFF.

The rearrangement uses TRBV6-5 and TRBJ2-3; no clear D gene. The V gene lost 6 bases and the J gene lost 4 bases, with 14 bases spanning the gap. The CDR3 is 14 amino acids. CDR1 is MNHEY, CDR2 SVGAGI, per germline. The CDR3 sequence is CASSPSWGSDTQYF. CDR3 bases: TGTGCCAGCAGCCCATCGTGGGGTTCAGATACGCAGTATTTT.

The rearrangement joins TRBV5-1 to TRBJ2-5, with 9 positions matching TRBD2. V gave up 0 bases and J gave up 3 bases; unmatched junction bases: 6. The CDR3 totals 16 residues. CDR1 and CDR2 (germline): SGHRS, YFSETQ. CDR3 in amino acids: CASSLGSGGAEETQYF. CDR3 sequence (DNA): TGCGCCAGCAGCTTGGGTAGCGGGGGTGCTGAAGAGACCCAGTACTTC.

The rearrangement joins TRBV5-6 to TRBJ2-7, with D uncertain. The CDR3 extends over 13 amino acids. Trimming took 4 bases from V and 0 from J, leaving 8 bases between them. The germline gives CDR1 SGHDT, CDR2 YYEEEE. CDR3 DNA: TGTGCCAGCAGCCTAGAACGCTCCTACGAGCAGTACGTC. As protein: CASSLERSYEQYV.

V usage is TRBV5-1 and J usage is TRBJ2-5, with D hard to call. With 4 bases removed from V and 10 bases from J, the gap between germline ends came to 11 bases. Germline V lookup: CDR1 SGHRS, CDR2 YFSETQ. CDR3 length equals 11 residues. The CDR3 loop is CASSLRTDQYF. The CDR3 DNA follows: TGCGCCAGCAGCCTCCGGACCGACCAGTACTTC.

Of note for this clone: In the same sample, other DNA sequences code for this CDR3. The CDR3 reads CASSRTGAYNEQFF. In nucleotides, the CDR3 is TGTGCCAGTAGTCGCACGGGGGCCTACAATGAGCAGTTCTTC. The genes are TRBV19 and TRBJ2-1, with D perhaps TRBD2 (6 bases). Trimming took 5 bases from V and 2 from J, leaving 10 bases between them. The germline CDR1 and CDR2 sequences are LNHDA and SQIVND (reference sequence). This CDR3 is 14 amino acids long.

V usage is TRBV7-8 and J usage is TRBJ1-1; D gene unclear. Germline loops: CDR1 SGHVS, CDR2 FQNEAQ. Trimming took off 5 bases at V and 0 bases at J, with 22 bases between the two ends. The CDR3 consists of 18 residues. The CDR3 sequence: CASSPPWGPNLMNTEAFF. The DNA of the CDR3 is TGTGCCAGCAGCCCACCCTGGGGTCCCAATCTCATGAACACTGAAGCTTTCTTT.

The chain has TRBV5-6 and TRBJ2-7, with a weak D call TRBD2 (7 bases). Looked up from germline, CDR1 is SGHDT and CDR2 is YYEEEE. V was trimmed by 4 bases and J by 0 bases, leaving 17 bases between them. The CDR3 runs to 16 residues. Here the CDR3 reads CASSREGGVSSYEQYV. As DNA, the CDR3 is TGTGCCAGCAGCCGTGAGGGGGGGGTAAGCTCCTACGAGCAGTACGTC.

The chain uses TRBV4-3 and TRBJ1-5; D unresolved. Germline lookup yields CDR1 LGHNA and CDR2 YSLEER. The CDR3 spans 13 residues. Deletions cut 0 bases from V and 7 bases from J, with 7 bases between. The CDR3 bases are TGCGCCAGCAGCCAAGATCCGAGGCAGCCCCAGCATTTT. This encodes CASSQDPRQPQHF.

V usage is TRBV13 and J usage is TRBJ1-3, with D unclear. The CDR3 is made up of 16 amino acids. V dropped 3 bases and J dropped 1 base, with 13 bases sitting between them. Germline V lookup: CDR1 PRHDT, CDR2 FYEKMQ (reference sequence). The CDR3 nucleotides read TGTGCCAGCAGCTTGGGCCCATATTCGTCTGGAAACACCATATATTTT. Its translation is CASSLGPYSSGNTIYF.

This clone was observed a few times. The V gene is TRBV30, the J gene TRBJ1-2, with D possibly TRBD1 on 5 matching bases. Germline CDR1 reads GTSNPN; CDR2 reads SVGIG (reference sequence). This CDR3 has 11 residues. V was shortened by 2 bases and J by 8 bases, with 9 bases between the two germline ends. The CDR3 bases are TGTGCCTGGAGTTCTGGGGGGGGCTACACCTTC. Translating gives CAWSSGGGYTF.

This clone appeared once. The chain recombines TRBV5-8 with TRBJ2-3, with D possibly matching TRBD2 (6 bases). Germline CDR1 reads SGHTS; CDR2 reads YDEGEE. The CDR3 is 12 amino acids. Between the trimmed V and J ends, which lost 7 bases and 1 base, there was a span of 7 bases. CDR3 protein: CASPGGTDTQYF. CDR3 in DNA: TGTGCCAGCCCGGGAGGCACAGATACGCAGTATTTT.

This sequence joins TRBV18 and TRBJ1-1; no reliable D call. Germline V gene lookup returns CDR1 KGHSH and CDR2 LQKENI. The CDR3 length is 14 residues. Trimming removed 3 bases from V and 2 bases from J, with 10 bases in between. CDR3 loop: CASSPGLTNTEAFF. CDR3 DNA sequence: TGTGCCAGCTCACCCGGACTGACTAACACTGAAGCTTTCTTT.